The 31 T cell receptor beta chains listed next were all sequenced from one sample in a study of T cell changes during pregnancy in multiple sclerosis. TCRdb keeps only in-frame clones here, not all; method: immunoSEQ multiplex PCR. In the table there are some 39,000 clones, nearly 90% of which are singletons. The material was CD8+ T cells from peripheral blood mononuclear cells, obtained in the first trimester of pregnancy. These TCRs come from a female donor with multiple sclerosis, enrolled in a pregnancy study.

The J gene is TRBJ2-1, the V gene TRBV6-5, with 10 bases fitting TRBD1. The CDR3 sequence is 14 residues long. Germline loops: CDR1 MNHEY, CDR2 SVGAGI. Trimming removed 6 bases from V and 6 bases from J; junction bases left unmatched: 5. The CDR3 sequence: CASSPGQGTNEQFF. DNA of the CDR3: TGTGCCAGCAGCCCGGGACAGGGGACCAATGAGCAGTTCTTC.

The chain is built from TRBV6-1 and TRBJ1-1; TRBD1 agrees at 11 bases. Germline-derived CDR1 and CDR2 are MNHNS and SASEGT. There are 15 residues in the CDR3. V trimming: 6 bases; J trimming: 4 bases; junction bases outside the gene matches: 7. In nucleotides, the CDR3 is TGTGCCAGCAGCCATCCGGGACAGGGGGGCACTGAAGCTTTCTTT. Translated, it gives CASSHPGQGGTEAFF.

This clone has more than one count but fewer than ten. The V and J genes are TRBV5-5 and TRBJ1-1, with unresolved D. Trimming removed 2 bases from V and 2 bases from J, with 10 bases in between. This CDR3 has 14 residues. CDR1 and CDR2 (germline): SGHKS, YYEKEE (reference sequence). The CDR3 nucleotides read TGTGCCAGCAGCTTAACAGATATTAACACTGAAGCTTTCTTT. This gives the protein CASSLTDINTEAFF. Full variable domain (outside the CDR3, taken from reference TRBV5-5 and TRBJ1-1): DAGVTQSPTHLIKTRGQQVTLRCSPISGHKSVSWYQQVLGQGPQFIFQYYEKEERGRGNFPDRFSARQFPNYSSELNVNALLLGDSALYLCASSLTDINTEAFFGQGTRLTVV.

In this sample, this clone is medium-sized. The gene calls are TRBV6-4 and TRBJ2-1, with 11 bases aligning to TRBD2. J was trimmed by 4 bases and V by 0 bases; bases with no gene match: 2. The CDR3 covers 16 residues. Germline V CDR1 and CDR2: MRHNA, SNTAGT. The CDR3 DNA sequence: TGTGCCAGCAGTGACTCGGCTAGCGGGGGGTACAATGAGCAGTTCTTC. It encodes CASSDSASGGYNEQFF.

The rearrangement joins TRBV13 to TRBJ2-3; TRBD2 matches at 8 bases. With 4 bases clipped from V and 0 bases from J, the junction kept 12 bases outside the gene matches. Germline-derived CDR1 and CDR2 are PRHDT and FYEKMQ (reference sequence). The CDR3 is made up of 18 amino acids. The CDR3 nucleotides read TGTGCCAGCAGCTCCCCACTAAGCGGGGGAACTAGCACAGATACGCAGTATTTT. It specifies CASSSPLSGGTSTDTQYF.

The gene calls are TRBV6-5 and TRBJ1-4; tentative D call: TRBD1 (5 bases). With 5 bases removed from V and 8 bases from J, the gap between germline ends came to 18 bases. The CDR3 is 15 amino acids. Germline V gene data show CDR1 as MNHEY and CDR2 as SVGAGI. As DNA, the CDR3 is TGTGCCAGCAGTCCTTTCCGGGGGTCACGGGAAAAACTGTTTTTT. The encoded protein is CASSPFRGSREKLFF.

The rearrangement uses TRBV5-4 and TRBJ1-2; D gene ambiguous. Germline loops: CDR1 SGHNT, CDR2 YYREEE (reference sequence). The germline V and J ends were trimmed by 2 bases and 3 bases, with 5 bases remaining between them. This CDR3 is 12 amino acids long. In nucleotides, the CDR3 is TGTGCCAGCAGCTTAACTGACTATGGCTACACCTTC. This translates into CASSLTDYGYTF.

The CDR3 loop reads CASSIDRRFPGDTQYF. CDR3 DNA: TGTGCCAGTAGTATAGATCGGCGCTTCCCGGGAGATACGCAGTATTTT. V is TRBV19 and J is TRBJ2-3, with no clear D. The CDR3 sequence is 16 residues long. V was pared by 0 bases and J by 5 bases, with 15 bases between. Germline V gene sequence: CDR1 LNHDA, CDR2 SQIVND (reference sequence).

The chain has TRBV2 and TRBJ2-5; D unclear. The CDR3 length is 10 residues. V shed 8 bases and J shed 5 bases, with 6 bases lying between them. Looked up from germline, CDR1 is SNHLY and CDR2 is FYNNEI. The CDR3 DNA is TGTGCCAGCCTCGGGGAGACCCAGTACTTC. This encodes CASLGETQYF.

The rearrangement joins TRBV10-3 to TRBJ2-7, with D tentatively TRBD1 (5 bases). The germline V gene has CDR1 ENHRY and CDR2 SYGVKD. V was clipped by 2 bases and J by 2 bases, with 7 bases between them. This CDR3 has 13 amino acids. The CDR3 DNA is TGTGCCATCAGTGAGGGGGCAGCCTACGAGCAGTACTTC. Its translation is CAISEGAAYEQYF.

For this clone: One base away lies a much larger clone, so this may be a sequencing read error. The chain couples TRBV6-4 to TRBJ2-1; possible D gene TRBD1, 6 bases. Germline CDR1 and CDR2: MRHNA and SNTAGT. The CDR3 spans 14 residues. Trimming removed 3 bases from V and 0 bases from J, with 6 bases in between. The CDR3 reads CASSEDSSYNEQFF. CDR3 DNA: TGTGCCAGCAGTGAGGACAGCTCCTACAATGAGCAGTTCTTC.

For this clone: In the same sample, other DNA sequences code for this CDR3. CDR3 protein: CSVEDRHGEQYF. The CDR3 DNA sequence: TGCAGCGTTGAAGATCGACACGGCGAGCAGTACTTC. The V call is TRBV29-1, the J call TRBJ2-7; D is ambiguous. Trimming stripped 0 bases from V and 6 bases from J, with 9 bases between. CDR1 and CDR2 from the germline V gene are SQVTM and ANQGSEA. This CDR3 has 12 amino acids.

This sequence joins TRBV4-3 and TRBJ2-1; 9 bases are a match to TRBD2. The CDR3 totals 16 residues. V was pared by 1 base and J by 5 bases, with 6 bases of the junction left unmatched. Germline CDR1 is LGHNA and CDR2 is YSLEER. DNA of the CDR3: TGCGCCAGCAGCCAAGGGCTGCGGGGGGGAAACAATGAGCAGTTCTTC. Translated: CASSQGLRGGNNEQFF.

The chain links TRBV6-1 to TRBJ2-5; 8 bases map to TRBD2. The CDR3 is 13 residues long. Trimming took 8 bases from V and 3 from J; bases not matched to a gene: 5. The germline V gene encodes CDR1 MNHNS and CDR2 SASEGT. CDR3 sequence (DNA): TGTGCCAGCGCGGAACTAGCGGAAGAGACCCAGTACTTC. Translation gives CASAELAEETQYF.

The chain joins TRBV11-1 to TRBJ2-7; 9 bases fit TRBD2. CDR1 SGHAT and CDR2 FQDESV come from the germline V gene (reference sequence). Trimming cost V 5 bases and J 4 bases; bases outside gene matches: 12. CDR3 size: 16 residues. The CDR3 here is CASSPTMERGEYEQYF. The CDR3 region has the DNA TGTGCCAGCAGCCCCACAATGGAGCGGGGGGAGTACGAGCAGTACTTC.

This chain links TRBV5-6 with TRBJ1-5; no reliable D call. Germline V gene sequence: CDR1 SGHDT, CDR2 YYEEEE. This CDR3 is 14 amino acids long. Trimming stripped 3 bases from V and 3 bases from J, with 10 bases between. CDR3 residues: CASSYGAFNQPQHF. DNA for the CDR3: TGTGCCAGCAGCTACGGAGCTTTCAATCAGCCCCAGCATTTT. The full variable domain, with the rest looked up from reference TRBV5-6 and TRBJ1-5, is DAGVTQSPTHLIKTRGQQVTLRCSPKSGHDTVSWYQQALGQGPQFIFQYYEEEERQRGNFPDRFSGHQFPNYSSELNVNALLLGDSALYLCASSYGAFNQPQHFGDGTRLSIL.

The rearrangement links TRBV7-2 to TRBJ2-5, with a weak D call TRBD2 (6 bases). This CDR3 is built from 16 residues. Germline CDR1 and CDR2: SGHTA and FQGNSA. Trimming stripped 4 bases from V and 1 base from J, with 16 bases between. CDR3 nucleotides: TGTGCCAGCAGCTCCTTCGGGGCGGGGACCCAAGAGACCCAGTACTTC. This sequence encodes CASSSFGAGTQETQYF.

J is TRBJ2-3 and V is TRBV7-6; 7 positions match TRBD2. The CDR3 extends over 16 amino acids. The V gene's germline CDR1 is SGHVS and CDR2 FNYEAQ. J gave up 2 bases and V 3 bases, and 8 bases lay outside the gene matches. The CDR3 reads CASSLISSGNTDTQYF. CDR3 in DNA: TGTGCCAGCAGCTTGATTAGCAGCGGGAACACAGATACGCAGTATTTT. Filled out from reference TRBV7-6 and TRBJ2-3, the complete variable domain reads GAGVSQSPRYKVTKRGQDVALRCDPISGHVSLYWYRQALGQGPEFLTYFNYEAQQDKSGLPNDRFSAERPEGSISTLTIQRTEQRDSAMYRCASSLISSGNTDTQYFGPGTRLTVL.

The chain combines TRBV19 with TRBJ1-2, with 9 bases that match TRBD1. From germline, CDR1 is LNHDA and CDR2 SQIVND (reference sequence). Germline trimming cut 5 bases from V and 6 bases from J; bases unmatched to any gene: 7. The CDR3 sequence is 14 residues long. DNA of the CDR3: TGTGCCAGTAGTCCTACAGGGGGCGCACATGGCTACACCTTC. As protein: CASSPTGGAHGYTF.

V usage is TRBV13 and J usage is TRBJ2-1; TRBD2 is a possible D gene (7 bases). This CDR3 comprises 11 residues. V lost 11 bases and J 10 bases, leaving 15 bases between the germline ends. CDR1 is PRHDT and CDR2 is FYEKMQ in the germline V gene (reference sequence). Here the CDR3 reads CAWGGAQEQFF. In DNA, the CDR3 is TGTGCCTGGGGGGGGGCCCAAGAGCAGTTCTTC.

The rearrangement uses TRBV29-1 and TRBJ2-2, with 7 nucleotides matching TRBD1. CDR1 is SQVTM and CDR2 is ANQGSEA in the germline V gene. V shed 7 bases, J shed 3 bases, and the junction held 2 bases outside the gene matches. The CDR3 length is 12 residues. Here the CDR3 DNA reads TGCAGCGCGGGACAGTACACCGGGGAGCTGTTTTTT. Protein sequence: CSAGQYTGELFF.

The chain couples TRBV7-9 to TRBJ2-1, with D tentatively TRBD1 (6 bases). The germline V gene encodes CDR1 SEHNR and CDR2 FQNEAQ (reference sequence). Trimming removed 2 bases from V and 4 bases from J, with 15 bases in between. This CDR3 is built from 16 residues. CDR3 sequence: CASSLIRTVPYNEQFF. CDR3 DNA sequence: TGTGCCAGCAGCTTAATCCGGACAGTTCCTTACAATGAGCAGTTCTTC.

The chain couples TRBV7-3 to TRBJ2-1; a weak D match, TRBD2 (5 bases). The CDR3 consists of 15 residues. The V end was cut by 3 bases, the J end by 2 bases, with 11 bases between. The germline V gene encodes CDR1 SGHTA and CDR2 FQGTGA. The CDR3 sequence is CASSFISAPYNEQFF. CDR3 DNA: TGTGCCAGCAGCTTTATTAGCGCTCCCTACAATGAGCAGTTCTTC.

Note on this clone: Other DNA sequences in this specimen translate into the identical CDR3. The chain's CDR3 is CASSVGGTDTQYF. The CDR3 DNA reads TGTGCCAGCAGCGTAGGAGGCACAGATACGCAGTATTTT. The rearrangement uses TRBV9 and TRBJ2-3; D ambiguous. The CDR3 has 13 amino acids. Trimming stripped 0 bases from V and 1 base from J, with 3 bases between. CDR1 SGDLS and CDR2 YYNGEE come from the germline V gene.

The chain combines TRBV7-2 with TRBJ1-5; TRBD1 matches at 8 bases. The CDR3 runs 14 residues. Germline V gene sequence: CDR1 SGHTA, CDR2 FQGNSA. Trimming at V came to 5 bases and at J to 6 bases, leaving 6 bases not matched to a gene. CDR3 in amino acids: CASSPGGLGQPQHF. DNA of the CDR3: TGTGCCAGCAGCCCAGGGGGCCTAGGTCAGCCCCAGCATTTT. The variable domain in full, with the rest retrieved from reference TRBV7-2 and TRBJ1-5, is GAGVSQSPSNKVTEKGKDVELRCDPISGHTALYWYRQSLGQGLEFLIYFQGNSAPDKSGLPSDRFSAERTGGSVSTLTIQRTQQEDSAVYLCASSPGGLGQPQHFGDGTRLSIL.

The genes are TRBV2 and TRBJ2-1, with 8 bases lining up with TRBD2. Germline V gives CDR1 SNHLY, CDR2 FYNNEI. The CDR3 extends over 13 amino acids. V lost 7 bases, J lost 8 bases, and 7 bases stayed unmatched. CDR3 protein: CASILALADEQFF. In DNA form, the CDR3 reads TGTGCCAGCATTCTAGCACTAGCGGATGAGCAGTTCTTC.

This clone was detected a few times. The chain joins TRBV10-3 to TRBJ1-5; no definite D call. CDR1 is ENHRY and CDR2 is SYGVKD in the germline V gene. Trimming removed 0 bases from V and 4 bases from J, with 7 bases in between. The CDR3 totals 14 residues. CDR3 in amino acids: CAISESKANQPQHF. The CDR3 DNA reads TGTGCCATCAGTGAGTCTAAAGCGAATCAGCCCCAGCATTTT.

The rearrangement uses TRBV4-3 and TRBJ2-1, with 11 nucleotides matching TRBD1. The CDR3 has 16 amino acids. Germline CDR1 and CDR2: LGHNA and YSLEER. V dropped 1 base and J dropped 6; count of bases not matched to a gene: 5. The CDR3 here is CASSQASGTGGNEQFF. Here the CDR3 DNA reads TGCGCCAGCAGCCAAGCCTCCGGGACAGGGGGCAATGAGCAGTTCTTC.

The rearrangement links TRBV7-9 to TRBJ1-6; D ambiguous. Germline V gene sequence: CDR1 SEHNR, CDR2 FQNEAQ (reference sequence). Trimming cost V 3 bases and J 8 bases, with 5 bases left between them. CDR3 length: 12 residues. CDR3 bases: TGTGCCAGCAGCTTTCAATATTCACCCCTCCACTTT. Translated, it gives CASSFQYSPLHF.

This clone was counted once. This rearrangement joins TRBV7-2 to TRBJ2-7, with a tentative D call TRBD2 (5 bases). The CDR3 is 18 residues long. The germline V gene has CDR1 SGHTA and CDR2 FQGNSA. The V end lost 0 bases, the J end lost 0 bases, and 18 bases lay between the germline ends. The CDR3 nucleotides read TGTGCCAGCAGCTTAGCGCTCACAGAGACTACAAGCTCCTACGAGCAGTACTTC. Translated: CASSLALTETTSSYEQYF.

This rearrangement joins TRBV11-2 to TRBJ2-5; 7 nucleotides match TRBD1. The germline V gene has CDR1 SGHAT and CDR2 FQNNGV. The V and J ends lost 3 bases and 3 bases, in that order; junction bases with no gene match: 4. The CDR3 covers 14 residues. CDR3 nucleotides: TGTGCCAGCAGCTTGGGTACAGGGGAAGAGACCCAGTACTTC. Amino acid sequence: CASSLGTGEETQYF.